This T cell receptor (beta chain) was observed in a study of shared clonotypes between healthy human individuals. Notes on the study in general: Larger estimated richness was generally seen in naive subsets than in memory subsets. Clonotypes not shared had lower generation probabilities than those common to all four donors.

An even split of each subset's genomic DNA across several immunoSEQ plates was performed. Clones were sequenced by immunoSEQ multiplex PCR, and TCRdb holds only the in-frame ones, with some missing. The sample carries roughly 2,300,000 clones, 85% to 95% recorded once. Of note for this clone: Antigen unknown. This sample also contains other DNA sequences that code for the same CDR3.

All of the donors resided in Nashville, Tennessee, and each was a Caucasian adult. This receptor was taken from a man aged 18-30 years in good health. Some clones in this sample may be carry-over from other donors' samples. The material sequenced was naive CD4+ T cells from PBMCs. Subset of the sample: CD45RA+ positively selected.

The CDR3 is CASSPTTDTQYF. The DNA for the CDR3 is TGTGCCAGTAGTCCGACCACAGATACGCAGTATTTT. This chain connects TRBV19 to TRBJ2-3; no definite D call. CDR3 length: 12 residues. Germline assignment: CDR1 LNHDA and CDR2 SQIVND (reference sequence). Trimming removed 5 bases at V and 2 bases at J, with 5 bases between.